Shown below are 20 T cell receptor beta chains from a single sample sequenced in a study of vaccination and CD4 T cells after COVID-19. Which antigens these TCRs recognize remains unknown. Cultured CD4+ T cells had their DNA profiled by the Oncomine TCR Beta short-read assay. TCRdb re-called the PCR reads with MiXCR, one entry per CDR3 protein. This sample has approximately 6,200 distinct CDR3 sequences, with 25% to 30% found just once. Treatment described: approximately 9-day PBMC culture with coronavirus spike peptide pools or control peptides (ViraFEST assay). These CD4+ T cells came from an unexposed donor, sampled before the COVID-19 pandemic (2011-2018). Sequenced sample: CD4+ T cells from blood, cultured in vitro. The receptors derive from a human donor in good health.

This rearrangement joins TRBV15 to TRBJ2-5; TRBD2 aligns across 8 bases. The germline CDR1 and CDR2 sequences are LNHNV and YYDKDF (reference sequence). CDR3 size: 14 residues. V was clipped by 4 bases and J by 5 bases; unmatched bases: 6. The CDR3 loop is CATSTRGGGETQYF. CDR3 in DNA: TGTGCCACCAGCACCCGGGGGGGTGGCGAGACCCAGTACTTC.

The chain has TRBV20-1 and TRBJ2-1; the match to TRBD2 covers 7 bases. The CDR3 covers 15 residues. Germline CDR1 and CDR2: DFQATT and SNEGSKA (reference sequence). V shed 0 bases, J shed 7 bases, and the junction held 9 bases outside the gene matches. The chain's CDR3 is CSARDRVTSLNEQFF. DNA for the CDR3: TGCAGTGCTAGAGATCGGGTGACTAGCTTAAATGAGCAGTTCTTC.

The V call is TRBV7-9, the J call TRBJ2-5; D perhaps matches TRBD2 (5 bases). V was pared by 7 bases and J by 0 bases, with 18 bases between. CDR1 SEHNR and CDR2 FQNEAQ come from the germline V gene (reference sequence). The length of the CDR3 is 16 residues. Written as DNA, the CDR3 is TGTGCCAGCAAGCCCGTGACTGGCGGGTACCAAGAGACCCAGTACTTC. Residues: CASKPVTGGYQETQYF.

This clonotype appeared a few times. The chain has TRBV20-1 and TRBJ2-1; TRBD2 is a possible D gene (7 bases). Trimming cost V 1 base and J 7 bases, with 14 bases left between them. This CDR3 contains 14 residues. CDR1 and CDR2 from the germline V gene are DFQATT and SNEGSKA (reference sequence). The CDR3 here is CSARGGGGKNEQFF. Written as DNA, the CDR3 is TGCAGTGCTAGAGGCGGCGGGGGCAAGAATGAGCAGTTCTTC.

The V and J genes are TRBV5-1 and TRBJ1-1; D ambiguous. Germline V gene sequence: CDR1 SGHRS, CDR2 YFSETQ. The CDR3 consists of 13 residues. The V and J ends lost 0 bases and 5 bases respectively, with 8 bases between them. For the CDR3, the DNA is TGCGCCAGCAGCTTGGCCGGGGAAACTGAAGCTTTCTTT. Translated, it gives CASSLAGETEAFF.

The V gene is TRBV6-1, the J gene TRBJ2-3; the match to TRBD2 covers 7 bases. CDR3 size: 15 residues. V lost 5 bases, J lost 2 bases, and 7 bases stayed unmatched. Germline CDR1 is MNHNS and CDR2 is SASEGT. The CDR3 coding sequence is TGTGCCAGCAGTAGCGGGACTACAGACACAGATACGCAGTATTTT. This gives the protein CASSSGTTDTDTQYF.

This clonotype was counted a few times. The J gene is TRBJ1-1, the V gene TRBV11-2, with D maybe TRBD1 (5 bases). Trimming removed 4 bases at V and 1 base at J, with 7 bases between. Per the germline V gene, CDR1 is SGHAT and CDR2 is FQNNGV. The CDR3 extends over 13 amino acids. The CDR3 region is CASSWDGNTEAFF. The CDR3 coding sequence is TGTGCCAGCAGCTGGGACGGGAACACTGAAGCTTTCTTT.

This clonotype was counted a few times. J is TRBJ2-1 and V is TRBV20-1; 10 bases are shared with TRBD2. The germline V gene encodes CDR1 DFQATT and CDR2 SNEGSKA (reference sequence). CDR3 length: 16 residues. Losses at the gene ends were 3 bases for V and 4 bases for J; bases not matched to a gene: 9. CDR3 region: CSASILAGATYNEQFF. The CDR3 nucleotides read TGCAGTGCTAGCATCCTAGCGGGGGCCACTTACAATGAGCAGTTCTTC.

This clonotype was detected only a few times. V and J are TRBV2 and TRBJ1-5, with D perhaps TRBD1 (5 bases). The CDR3 is 14 amino acids. Germline V gene lookup returns CDR1 SNHLY and CDR2 FYNNEI. The ends were cut back, 5 bases at V and 3 bases at J, with 11 bases in the middle. CDR3 sequence reads: CASSRQGVNQPQHF. As DNA, the CDR3 is TGTGCCAGCAGTCGGCAGGGCGTCAATCAGCCCCAGCATTTT.

This sequence joins TRBV5-6 and TRBJ2-7; D call uncertain. The CDR3 is 12 amino acids. Germline V gene sequence: CDR1 SGHDT, CDR2 YYEEEE. The germline V and J ends were trimmed by 4 bases and 2 bases, with 7 bases remaining between them. CDR3 region: CASSTEPYEQYF. In nucleotides, the CDR3 is TGTGCCAGCAGCACAGAGCCCTACGAGCAGTACTTC.

The chain has TRBV19 and TRBJ2-7; possible D gene TRBD2, 5 bases. Trimming shortened V by 3 bases and J by 3 bases, and 15 bases separated the two germline ends. Germline lookup yields CDR1 LNHDA and CDR2 SQIVND (reference sequence). The CDR3 length is 15 residues. The CDR3 here is CASSIQRDRLYEQYF. For the CDR3, the DNA is TGTGCCAGTAGTATCCAGAGGGATCGGCTCTACGAGCAGTACTTC.

The chain carries TRBV10-3 and TRBJ2-3; tentative D call: TRBD2 (5 bases). CDR1 is ENHRY, CDR2 SYGVKD, per germline. The CDR3 sequence is 12 residues long. Trimming shortened V by 6 bases and J by 4 bases, and 8 bases separated the two germline ends. The CDR3 DNA is TGTGCCATCAGCCAAGCGGCAGATACGCAGTATTTT. Protein product: CAISQAADTQYF.

This clonotype turned up a few times. This chain uses TRBV6-4 with TRBJ2-7; D remains unclear. The CDR3 totals 18 residues. V was shortened by 8 bases and J by 4 bases, with 30 bases between the two germline ends. CDR1 and CDR2 (germline): MRHNA, SNTAGT. The CDR3 is CASGYSSLPILIDYEQYF. The CDR3 region has the DNA TGTGCCAGCGGTTACAGTTCCCTACCTATATTAATTGATTACGAGCAGTACTTC.

Comments on this clonotype: A junction end diverges from the germline sequence, so it may reflect a read error. The chain joins TRBV5-1 to TRBJ2-2; tentatively, D is TRBD1 (5 bases). Germline CDR1 is SGHRS and CDR2 is YFSETQ. The CDR3 extends over 13 amino acids. CDR3 sequence: CASRDSDTGELFF. Here the CDR3 DNA reads TGCGCCAGCAGAGACAGCGACACAGGGGAGCTGTTTTTT.

The chain has TRBV2 and TRBJ2-7, with a weak D call TRBD2 (6 bases). There are 12 residues in the CDR3. Trimming stripped 9 bases from V and 1 base from J, with 10 bases between. CDR1 SNHLY and CDR2 FYNNEI come from the germline V gene. CDR3 coding DNA: TGTGCCAGTGTTGGGGGGTCCTACGAGCAGTACTTC. Translated, it gives CASVGGSYEQYF.

This chain links TRBV6-5 with TRBJ1-6; a weak D match, TRBD1 (6 bases). Trimming removed 4 bases from V and 7 bases from J, with 11 bases in between. The CDR3 is 14 amino acids. Germline CDR1 MNHEY, CDR2 SVGAGI. The CDR3 DNA reads as TGTGCCAGCAGTTGCCTACAGGGAAATTCACCCCTCCACTTT. It encodes CASSCLQGNSPLHF.

This clonotype is categorized as medium-sized. Relative to the germline gene, one junction end is altered; a read error may explain this. V is TRBV27 and J is TRBJ1-1; TRBD1 agrees at 7 bases. There are 12 residues in the CDR3. The germline CDR1 and CDR2 sequences are MNHEY and SMNVEV (reference sequence). The CDR3 sequence: CASTSDRTEAFF. The CDR3 region has the DNA TGTGCCAGCACCTCGGACAGGACTGAGGCTTTCTTT.

This clonotype was seen only a few times. CDR3 bases: TGTGCCAGCAGCTTAGGAGGGTGGGGCAGGGAATCACCCCTCCACTTT. Its protein is CASSLGGWGRESPLHF. The chain carries TRBV7-2 and TRBJ1-6; D possibly corresponds to TRBD1 (5 bases). CDR1 SGHTA and CDR2 FQGNSA come from the germline V gene. Trimming took 1 base from V and 10 from J, leaving 17 bases between them. CDR3 length: 16 residues.

The rearrangement links TRBV6-4 to TRBJ1-5; no firm D call. The CDR3 is 15 residues long. The germline V and J ends were trimmed by 0 bases and 3 bases, with 9 bases remaining between them. Germline V gene sequence: CDR1 MRHNA, CDR2 SNTAGT. The CDR3 nucleotides read TGTGCCAGCAGTGACTCAGCAGAGCCCAATCAGCCCCAGCATTTT. Protein product: CASSDSAEPNQPQHF.

This clonotype was observed a few times. J is TRBJ1-5 and V is TRBV28; D not certain. The CDR3 is 12 amino acids. V lost 5 bases, J lost 6 bases, and 8 bases lay in between. CDR1 and CDR2 from the germline V gene are MDHEN and SYDVKM. CDR3 residues: CASSGRLQPQHF. The CDR3 region has the DNA TGTGCCAGCAGTGGACGGCTTCAGCCCCAGCATTTT. Variable domain in full (rest from reference TRBV28 and TRBJ1-5): DVKVTQSSRYLVKRTGEKVFLECVQDMDHENMFWYRQDPGLGLRLIYFSYDVKMKEKGDIPEGYSVSREKKERFSLILESASTNQTSMYLCASSGRLQPQHFGDGTRLSIL.